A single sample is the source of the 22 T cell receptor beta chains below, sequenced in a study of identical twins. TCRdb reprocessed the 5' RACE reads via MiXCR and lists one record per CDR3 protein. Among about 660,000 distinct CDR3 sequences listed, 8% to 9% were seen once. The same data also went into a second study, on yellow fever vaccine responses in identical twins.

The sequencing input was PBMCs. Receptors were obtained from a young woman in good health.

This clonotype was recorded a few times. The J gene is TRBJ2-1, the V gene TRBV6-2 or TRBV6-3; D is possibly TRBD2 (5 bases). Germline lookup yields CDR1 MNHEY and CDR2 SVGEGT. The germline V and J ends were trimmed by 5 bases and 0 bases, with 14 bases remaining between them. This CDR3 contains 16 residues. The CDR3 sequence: CASSIERPSSYNEQFF. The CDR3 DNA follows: TGTGCCAGCAGTATTGAGCGGCCCAGCTCCTACAATGAGCAGTTCTTC.

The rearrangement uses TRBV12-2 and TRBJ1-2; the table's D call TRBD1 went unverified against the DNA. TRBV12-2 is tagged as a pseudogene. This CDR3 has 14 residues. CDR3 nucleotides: TGTGCAAGTCGCCCTCTTCCCTGGATCTATGGCTACACCTTC. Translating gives CASRPLPWIYGYTF.

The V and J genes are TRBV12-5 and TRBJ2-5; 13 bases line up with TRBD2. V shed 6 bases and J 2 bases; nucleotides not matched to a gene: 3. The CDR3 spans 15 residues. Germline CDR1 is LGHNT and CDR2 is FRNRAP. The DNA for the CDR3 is TGTGCTAGTGGGGGACTAGCGGGATTGCAAGAGACCCAGTACTTC. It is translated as CASGGLAGLQETQYF.

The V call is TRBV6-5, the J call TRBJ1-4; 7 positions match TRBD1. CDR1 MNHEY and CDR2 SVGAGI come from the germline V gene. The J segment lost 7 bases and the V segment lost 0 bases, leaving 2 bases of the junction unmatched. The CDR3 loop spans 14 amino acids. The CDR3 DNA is TGTGCCAGCAGTTACTCGGGGACAGTTGAAAAACTGTTTTTT. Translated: CASSYSGTVEKLFF.

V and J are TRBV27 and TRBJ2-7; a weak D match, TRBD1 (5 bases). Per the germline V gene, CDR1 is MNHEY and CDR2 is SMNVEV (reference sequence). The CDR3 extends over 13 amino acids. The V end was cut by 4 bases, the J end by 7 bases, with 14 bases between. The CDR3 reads CASSSQGIKEQYF. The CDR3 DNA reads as TGTGCCAGCAGTTCGCAGGGTATTAAAGAGCAGTACTTC.

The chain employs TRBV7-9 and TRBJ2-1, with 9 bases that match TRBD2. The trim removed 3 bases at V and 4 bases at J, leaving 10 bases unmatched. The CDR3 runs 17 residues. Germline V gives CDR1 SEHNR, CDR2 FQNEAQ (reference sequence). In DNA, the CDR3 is TGTGCCAGCAGCTTCCCGGGGGGACTAGCAGTGTACAATGAGCAGTTCTTC. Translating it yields CASSFPGGLAVYNEQFF.

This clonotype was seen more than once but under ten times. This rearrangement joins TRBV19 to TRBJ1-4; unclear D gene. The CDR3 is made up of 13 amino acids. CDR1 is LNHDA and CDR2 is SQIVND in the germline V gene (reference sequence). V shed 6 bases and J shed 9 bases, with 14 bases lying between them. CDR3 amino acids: CASSLRGLKKLFF. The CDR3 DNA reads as TGTGCCAGTAGCCTTCGGGGTTTGAAAAAACTGTTTTTT.

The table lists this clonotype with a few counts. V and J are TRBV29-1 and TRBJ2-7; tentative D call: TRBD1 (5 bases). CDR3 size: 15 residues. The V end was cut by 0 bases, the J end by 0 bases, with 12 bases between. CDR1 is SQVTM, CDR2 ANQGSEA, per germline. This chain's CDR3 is CSVEEAGPISYEQYF. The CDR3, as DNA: TGCAGCGTTGAAGAAGCAGGGCCCATCTCCTACGAGCAGTACTTC.

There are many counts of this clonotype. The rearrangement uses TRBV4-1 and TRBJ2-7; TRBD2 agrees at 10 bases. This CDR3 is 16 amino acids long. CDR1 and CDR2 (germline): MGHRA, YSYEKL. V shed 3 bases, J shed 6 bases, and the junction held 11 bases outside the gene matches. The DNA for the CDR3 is TGCGCCAGCAGCCACAGTAGAGCTAGCGGGAGAACCGAGCAGTACTTC. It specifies CASSHSRASGRTEQYF.

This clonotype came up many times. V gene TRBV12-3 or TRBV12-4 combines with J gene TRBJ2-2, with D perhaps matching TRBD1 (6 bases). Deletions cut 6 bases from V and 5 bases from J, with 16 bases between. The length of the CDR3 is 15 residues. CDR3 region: CASSPSGAQTGELFF. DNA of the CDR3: TGTGCCAGCAGCCCCTCAGGGGCGCAAACCGGGGAGCTGTTTTTT.

CDR3 bases: TGCAGCGTCCCCTACCCACCGTGGACGGACAATGAGCAGTTCTTC. It encodes CSVPYPPWTDNEQFF. The chain combines TRBV29-1 with TRBJ2-1; the D is unclear. The V end lost 6 bases, the J end lost 5 bases, and 20 bases lay between the germline ends. This CDR3 spans 15 amino acids. Germline assignment: CDR1 SQVTM and CDR2 ANQGSEA.

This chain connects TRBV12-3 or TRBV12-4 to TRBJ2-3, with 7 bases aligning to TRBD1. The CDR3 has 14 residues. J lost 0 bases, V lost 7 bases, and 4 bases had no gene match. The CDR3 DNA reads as TGTGCCAGCAAAGAGGGGGCGAGCACAGATACGCAGTATTTT. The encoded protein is CASKEGASTDTQYF.

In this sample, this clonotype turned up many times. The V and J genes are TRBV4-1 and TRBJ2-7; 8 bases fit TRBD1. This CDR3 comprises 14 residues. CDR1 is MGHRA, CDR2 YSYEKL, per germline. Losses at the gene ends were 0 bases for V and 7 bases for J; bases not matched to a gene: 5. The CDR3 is CASSQENRGREQYF. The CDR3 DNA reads TGCGCCAGCAGCCAAGAAAACAGGGGGAGGGAGCAGTACTTC.

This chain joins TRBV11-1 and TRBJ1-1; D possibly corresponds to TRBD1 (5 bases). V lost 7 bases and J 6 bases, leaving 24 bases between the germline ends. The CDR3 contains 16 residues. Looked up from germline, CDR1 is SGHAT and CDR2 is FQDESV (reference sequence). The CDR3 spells CASTSIPGPPLSEAFF. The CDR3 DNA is TGTGCCAGCACCTCTATACCGGGACCGCCCCTATCTGAAGCTTTCTTT.

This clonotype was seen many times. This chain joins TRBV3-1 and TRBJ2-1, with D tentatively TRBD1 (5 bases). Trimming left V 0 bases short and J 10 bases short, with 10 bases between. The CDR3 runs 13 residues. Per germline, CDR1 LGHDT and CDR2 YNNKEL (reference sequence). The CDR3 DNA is TGTGCCAGCAGCCAAGAACAGCGACAGGAGCAGTTCTTC. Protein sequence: CASSQEQRQEQFF.

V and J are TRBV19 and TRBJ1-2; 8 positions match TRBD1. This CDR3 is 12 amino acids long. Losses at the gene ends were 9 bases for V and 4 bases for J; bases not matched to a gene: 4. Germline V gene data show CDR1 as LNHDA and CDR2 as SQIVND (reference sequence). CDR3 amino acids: CASGGTGYGYTF. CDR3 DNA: TGTGCCAGCGGAGGGACAGGCTATGGCTACACCTTC.

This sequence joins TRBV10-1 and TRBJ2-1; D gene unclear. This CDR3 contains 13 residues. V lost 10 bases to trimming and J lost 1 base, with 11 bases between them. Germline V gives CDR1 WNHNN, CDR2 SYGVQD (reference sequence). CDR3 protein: CATSLTSYNEQFF. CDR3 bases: TGCGCCACCTCACTAACGTCCTACAATGAGCAGTTCTTC.

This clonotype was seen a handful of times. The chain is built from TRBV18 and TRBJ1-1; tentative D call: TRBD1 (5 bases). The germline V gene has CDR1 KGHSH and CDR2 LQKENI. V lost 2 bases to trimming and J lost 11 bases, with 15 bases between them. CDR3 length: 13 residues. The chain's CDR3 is CASSPEGRVSAFF. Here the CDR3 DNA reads TGTGCCAGCTCACCAGAGGGGAGGGTGTCGGCTTTCTTT.

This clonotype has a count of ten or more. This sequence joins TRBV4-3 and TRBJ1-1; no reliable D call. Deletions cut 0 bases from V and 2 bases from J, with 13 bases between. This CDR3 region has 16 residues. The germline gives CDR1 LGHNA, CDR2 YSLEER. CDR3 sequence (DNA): TGCGCCAGCAGCCAAGAAAGTTTAGCGTTTAACACTGAAGCTTTCTTT. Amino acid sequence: CASSQESLAFNTEAFF.

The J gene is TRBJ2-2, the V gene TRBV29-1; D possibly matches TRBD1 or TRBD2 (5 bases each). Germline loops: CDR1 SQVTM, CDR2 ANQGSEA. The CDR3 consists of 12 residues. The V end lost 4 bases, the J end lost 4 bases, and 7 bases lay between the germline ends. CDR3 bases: TGCAGCGTTGGGGGGACCACCGGGGAGCTGTTTTTT. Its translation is CSVGGTTGELFF.

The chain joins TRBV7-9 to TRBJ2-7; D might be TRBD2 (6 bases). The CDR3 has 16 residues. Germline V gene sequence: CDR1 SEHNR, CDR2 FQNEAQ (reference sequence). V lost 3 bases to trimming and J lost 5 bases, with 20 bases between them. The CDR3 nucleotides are TGTGCCAGCAGCTTCCTCGGCGGGACGGCCAATCACGAGCAGTACTTC. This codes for CASSFLGGTANHEQYF.

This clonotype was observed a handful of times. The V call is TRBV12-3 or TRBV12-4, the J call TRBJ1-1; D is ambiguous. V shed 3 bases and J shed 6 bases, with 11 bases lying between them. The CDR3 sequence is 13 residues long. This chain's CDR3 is CASSLASLAEAFF. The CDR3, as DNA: TGTGCCAGCAGTTTGGCCTCCCTGGCTGAAGCTTTCTTT.